The next 13 T cell receptor beta chains were all read from a single sample in a study of shared clonotypes between healthy human individuals. Only in-frame clones appear in the TCRdb table, and some are missing; sequencing was by immunoSEQ multiplex PCR. The data show 1,400,000 or so clones, 97% to 99% seen once. Sample: naive CD4+ T cells sorted from blood. The subset was: CD45RA+ positively selected. Receptors were obtained from a man under 40 in good health.

The gene calls are TRBV7-9 and TRBJ1-3; D uncertain. In germline, CDR1 is SEHNR, CDR2 FQNEAQ (reference sequence). The CDR3 contains 17 residues. V was pared by 2 bases and J by 0 bases, with 14 bases between. CDR3 loop: CASSLNPGVTSGNTIYF. The CDR3 bases are TGTGCCAGCAGCTTAAACCCAGGAGTTACCTCTGGAAACACCATATATTTT.

The chain links TRBV6-9 to TRBJ1-5; D might be TRBD1 (6 bases). Germline CDR1 and CDR2: MNHGY and SVAAGI. This CDR3 has 23 amino acids. V was trimmed by 1 base and J by 3 bases, leaving 34 bases between them. DNA for the CDR3: TGTGCCAGCAGTTATTTAGCGAATGAGGCTGACCCGGGACACCCTGATATCAATCAGCCCCAGCATTTT. Encoded protein: CASSYLANEADPGHPDINQPQHF.

The chain joins TRBV5-1 to TRBJ2-3; D is tentatively TRBD1 or TRBD2 (5 bases each). The CDR3 is 14 residues long. Germline V CDR1 and CDR2: SGHRS, YFSETQ. V gave up 4 bases and J gave up 2 bases, with 11 bases separating them. The CDR3 nucleotides are TGCGCCAGCAGCGTCCGGGACCCCACAGATACGCAGTATTTT. The encoded protein is CASSVRDPTDTQYF.

This chain uses TRBV5-1 with TRBJ1-1; 7 nucleotides match TRBD1. The germline V gene has CDR1 SGHRS and CDR2 YFSETQ. The ends lost 2 bases at V and 5 bases at J; junction bases unmatched: 9. This CDR3 spans 15 amino acids. The chain's CDR3 is CASSLPGTERTEAFF. CDR3 nucleotides: TGCGCCAGCAGCTTACCCGGGACAGAACGGACTGAAGCTTTCTTT.

Turning to this clone: The same CDR3 can be traced to other DNA sequences in this sample. This sequence joins TRBV28 and TRBJ2-1; D is uncertain. The CDR3 loop spans 12 amino acids. Germline assignment: CDR1 MDHEN and CDR2 SYDVKM. V dropped 6 bases and J dropped 3 bases, with 6 bases sitting between them. The CDR3 bases are TGTGCCAGCAGCTCTGTCTACAATGAGCAGTTCTTC. It encodes CASSSVYNEQFF.

The chain combines TRBV11-3 with TRBJ1-1; no definite D call. Per the germline V gene, CDR1 is SGHNT and CDR2 is YENEEA. V shed 4 bases and J shed 8 bases, with 14 bases lying between them. The CDR3 totals 13 residues. In nucleotides, the CDR3 is TGTGCCAGCAGCTCCAATTACGGCGGGGAAGCTTTCTTT. As protein: CASSSNYGGEAFF.

V usage is TRBV5-8 and J usage is TRBJ1-5, with 8 bases fitting TRBD1. V shed 3 bases, J shed 4 bases, and the junction held 3 bases outside the gene matches. Germline V gene sequence: CDR1 SGHTS, CDR2 YDEGEE. This CDR3 comprises 14 residues. As DNA, the CDR3 is TGTGCCAGCAGCTGGGACAGGTCTAATCAGCCCCAGCATTTT. This sequence encodes CASSWDRSNQPQHF.

The chain uses TRBV5-1 and TRBJ2-2; D may correspond to TRBD1 or TRBD2 (6 bases each). CDR3 length equals 16 residues. Between the trimmed V and J ends, which lost 6 bases and 7 bases, there was a span of 22 bases. Germline V gives CDR1 SGHRS, CDR2 YFSETQ. The CDR3 DNA reads TGCGCCAGCACCCGGGGGCTTACCGGGAACGGCGGGGAGCTGTTTTTT. Amino acids: CASTRGLTGNGGELFF.

The rearrangement uses TRBV19 and TRBJ2-5; 8 bases are shared with TRBD1. V was pared by 6 bases and J by 5 bases, with 11 bases of the junction left unmatched. Germline V gene data show CDR1 as LNHDA and CDR2 as SQIVND (reference sequence). This CDR3 comprises 15 residues. The CDR3 DNA follows: TGTGCCAGTAGCCTAGTACCGGGACAGGTGGAGACCCAGTACTTC. Its protein product is CASSLVPGQVETQYF.

This chain links TRBV4-3 with TRBJ2-1; 7 bases agree with TRBD1. The CDR3 is 15 residues long. V lost 4 bases, J lost 1 base, and 4 bases stayed unmatched. Germline CDR1 LGHNA, CDR2 YSLEER. The CDR3 coding sequence is TGCGCCAGCAGCCTAGACAGGGTATCCTACAATGAGCAGTTCTTC. This translates into CASSLDRVSYNEQFF.

The chain is built from TRBV27 and TRBJ2-3; TRBD1 matches at 9 bases. The CDR3 is 15 residues long. V gave up 6 bases and J gave up 6 bases; unmatched junction bases: 10. Germline V gene data show CDR1 as MNHEY and CDR2 as SMNVEV (reference sequence). CDR3 sequence (DNA): TGTGCCAGCAGGCTGGGACAGGGTCATTTTGATACGCAGTATTTT. Amino acid sequence: CASRLGQGHFDTQYF.

The rearrangement uses TRBV18 and TRBJ2-7; perhaps TRBD2 as D (6 bases). This CDR3 region has 14 residues. Germline loops: CDR1 KGHSH, CDR2 LQKENI. Trimming shortened V by 3 bases and J by 5 bases, and 14 bases separated the two germline ends. CDR3 amino acids: CASSPRDPRDEQYF. In DNA, the CDR3 is TGTGCCAGCTCACCGCGGGACCCAAGGGACGAGCAGTACTTC.

The gene calls are TRBV5-3 and TRBJ1-2, with D possibly being TRBD1 (6 bases). TRBV5-3 is labeled an ORF, and its function is uncertain. V shed 4 bases and J shed 6 bases, with 25 bases lying between them. The CDR3 loop spans 17 amino acids. The DNA for the CDR3 is TGTGCCAGAAGCCCCAAAATGGACCTTCAGGGGCCTAATGGCTACACCTTC. It codes for CARSPKMDLQGPNGYTF.